Each of the 15 T cell receptor beta chains below was sequenced from the same sample in a study of T cell repertoires in cytomegalovirus infection. These receptors are not linked to any known antigen. MiXCR was run by TCRdb on the reads, yielding one entry per CDR3 protein. Of about 60,000 distinct CDR3 sequences listed, around 18% are singletons. The input for sequencing was CD8+ T cells from cultured PBMCs, taken from culture after CMV antigen stimulation. The receptors come from a human donor in good health (CMV status not recorded). Some clones in this sample may be carry-over from other donors' samples.

This sequence joins TRBV7-9 and TRBJ2-4; the match to TRBD1 covers 8 bases. The CDR3 contains 16 residues. CDR1 SEHNR and CDR2 FQNEAQ come from the germline V gene (reference sequence). V lost 5 bases, J lost 13 bases, and 19 bases stayed unmatched. In nucleotides, the CDR3 is TGTGCCAGCAGCGTCCACAGGGGGATGGCCAAAAACAGGCAGTACTTC. Residues: CASSVHRGMAKNRQYF.

This clonotype has just a few counts. The V call is TRBV4-3, the J call TRBJ1-6; 7 bases map to TRBD1. This CDR3 contains 16 residues. CDR1 is LGHNA, CDR2 YSLEER, per germline. V lost 1 base, J lost 6 bases, and 6 bases stayed unmatched. CDR3 protein: CASSQVPGTVNSPLHF. The CDR3, as DNA: TGCGCCAGCAGCCAAGTACCGGGGACAGTTAATTCACCCCTCCACTTT.

This clonotype was observed a handful of times. This chain links TRBV7-6 with TRBJ2-2, with a possible D match to TRBD2 (6 bases). V lost 5 bases to trimming and J lost 6 bases, with 16 bases between them. Germline V gives CDR1 SGHVS, CDR2 FNYEAQ. The CDR3 is 15 residues long. CDR3: CASSPSRGPAGELFF. DNA for the CDR3: TGTGCCAGCAGCCCCTCGCGGGGTCCTGCCGGGGAGCTGTTTTTT. The full variable domain, in which reference TRBV7-6 and TRBJ2-2 provide the parts outside the CDR3, is GAGVSQSPRYKVTKRGQDVALRCDPISGHVSLYWYRQALGQGPEFLTYFNYEAQQDKSGLPNDRFSAERPEGSISTLTIQRTEQRDSAMYRCASSPSRGPAGELFFGEGSRLTVL.

This clonotype showed up many times. The chain uses TRBV12-3 or TRBV12-4 and TRBJ1-1, with 10 bases that match TRBD1. Trimming cost V 6 bases and J 6 bases; bases outside gene matches: 7. The CDR3 has 14 amino acids. CDR3 residues: CASRATGGSAEAFF. In nucleotides, the CDR3 is TGTGCCAGCAGGGCGACAGGGGGCAGCGCTGAAGCTTTCTTT.

V is TRBV14 and J is TRBJ2-7, with TRBD1 as a possible D gene (8 bases). This CDR3 is built from 15 residues. The germline CDR1 and CDR2 sequences are SGHDN and FVKESK. V lost 5 bases and J lost 3, with 17 bases in between. The CDR3 sequence: CASSFGQGGFYEQYF. The CDR3 DNA follows: TGTGCCAGCAGCTTTGGACAGGGAGGGTTCTACGAGCAGTACTTC.

The chain is built from TRBV7-3 and TRBJ2-3, with D unclear. The CDR3 is 12 amino acids. Germline CDR1 reads SGHTA; CDR2 reads FQGTGA. The V gene lost 6 bases and the J gene lost 1 base, with 5 bases spanning the gap. The CDR3 region has the DNA TGTGCCAGCAGTGGGGGCACAGATACGCAGTATTTT. This translates into CASSGGTDTQYF.

This clonotype was found a few times. The gene calls are TRBV7-9 and TRBJ1-2; D remains unclear. The CDR3 is 13 amino acids. The ends were cut back, 6 bases at V and 4 bases at J, with 12 bases in the middle. CDR1 and CDR2 (germline): SEHNR, FQNEAQ (reference sequence). CDR3 sequence: CASSLEAVYGYTF. In nucleotides, the CDR3 is TGTGCCAGCAGTTTGGAGGCAGTCTATGGCTACACCTTC.

This clonotype was detected ten times or more. V and J are TRBV19 and TRBJ2-7, with 8 bases that match TRBD1. The CDR3 runs to 13 residues. The junction had 4 bases not matched to a gene; V was cut back by 6 bases and J by 3 bases. In germline, CDR1 is LNHDA, CDR2 SQIVND (reference sequence). CDR3 in amino acids: CASSPGTGYEQYF. DNA of the CDR3: TGTGCCAGTAGCCCCGGGACAGGCTACGAGCAGTACTTC.

This clonotype was counted only a few times. This chain links TRBV11-2 with TRBJ2-1; D remains ambiguous. V was shortened by 2 bases and J by 0 bases, with 8 bases between the two germline ends. Germline-derived CDR1 and CDR2 are SGHAT and FQNNGV. The CDR3 is 15 residues long. The CDR3 reads CASSLTSSSYNEQFF. The CDR3 region has the DNA TGTGCCAGCAGCTTAACTTCTAGCTCCTACAATGAGCAGTTCTTC.

The chain uses TRBV6-2 or TRBV6-3 and TRBJ2-7; 7 bases are a match to TRBD2. The CDR3 has 17 amino acids. The germline gives CDR1 MNHEY, CDR2 SVGEGT. The V gene end was trimmed by 2 bases and the J gene end by 2 bases; junction bases not matched to a gene: 12. CDR3 coding DNA: TGTGCCAGCAGTTACGGAGGGGCTAGCGGAATTACCTACGAGCAGTACTTC. Translating gives CASSYGGASGITYEQYF.

This clonotype was observed a handful of times. The chain combines TRBV12-3 or TRBV12-4 with TRBJ1-1; D is unresolved. V was cut by 2 bases and J by 3 bases, with 16 bases left in between. The CDR3 sequence is 16 residues long. CDR3 region: CASSLLVGRWDTEAFF. CDR3 nucleotides: TGTGCCAGCAGTTTATTGGTCGGACGGTGGGACACTGAAGCTTTCTTT.

Only a few counts were recorded for this clonotype. This chain uses TRBV27 with TRBJ2-1, with 8 bases lining up with TRBD1. Germline V lookup: CDR1 MNHEY, CDR2 SMNVEV (reference sequence). CDR3 length equals 14 residues. The junction had 4 bases not matched to a gene; V was cut back by 8 bases and J by 1 base. CDR3 DNA: TGTGCCAGCGCCCACAGGGGGTCCTACAATGAGCAGTTCTTC. This sequence encodes CASAHRGSYNEQFF.

The V call is TRBV7-2, the J call TRBJ1-2; 9 bases align to TRBD1. The CDR3 is 17 residues long. With 0 bases clipped from V and 1 base from J, the junction kept 6 bases outside the gene matches. From germline, CDR1 is SGHTA and CDR2 FQGNSA. This chain's CDR3 is CASSLAGDRELNYGYTF. DNA of the CDR3: TGTGCCAGCAGCTTAGCGGGGGACAGGGAACTTAACTATGGCTACACCTTC. The variable domain in full, completed from reference TRBV7-2 and TRBJ1-2, reads GAGVSQSPSNKVTEKGKDVELRCDPISGHTALYWYRQSLGQGLEFLIYFQGNSAPDKSGLPSDRFSAERTGGSVSTLTIQRTQQEDSAVYLCASSLAGDRELNYGYTFGSGTRLTVV.

The sample holds a few counts of this clonotype. The chain couples TRBV7-6 to TRBJ2-3; the D is unclear. V lost 5 bases and J lost 4, with 13 bases in between. Germline CDR1 SGHVS, CDR2 FNYEAQ. The length of the CDR3 is 14 residues. The CDR3, as DNA: TGTGCCAGCAGCCCCTCAAAAAATGCAGATACGCAGTATTTT. This translates into CASSPSKNADTQYF.

The table lists this clonotype with a few counts. The chain is built from TRBV7-2 and TRBJ1-2; 8 bases map to TRBD1. CDR1 SGHTA and CDR2 FQGNSA come from the germline V gene. The trim removed 5 bases at V and 2 bases at J, leaving 4 bases unmatched. The CDR3 is 14 amino acids. The CDR3 protein is CASSPRQGNYGYTF. The CDR3 coding sequence is TGTGCCAGCAGCCCACGACAGGGGAACTATGGCTACACCTTC.